The T cell receptor (beta chain) described here comes from a study of regulatory T cells in long-lasting Graves disease. Study results and limitations: What was studied was peripheral blood only, and not thyroid tissue.

This clonotype occurred a few times. Its antigen is as yet unknown. Time point described: persistent/refractory GD, antithyroid drugs over 5 years with positive TRAb. RNA extracted from PBMCs served as the sequencing template. This CDR3 comprises 13 residues. V lost 4 bases and J 5 bases, leaving 9 bases between the germline ends. The germline V gene encodes CDR1 MGHDK and CDR2 SYGVNS. According to the study, TCR beta libraries were built with iRepertoire HTBI primers and CDR3-region Arm-PCR. The authors' processing: In the combined samples, under 80 TRBV and 14 to 15 TRBJ segments were identified. MiXCR was run by TCRdb on the multiplex PCR reads, yielding one entry per CDR3 protein. These V and J calls derive from TCRdb rather than the authors' analysis. The sample records a few hundred thousand distinct CDR3 sequences, roughly 24% being singletons.

The sequence was collected from a woman between 40 and 55 years old with Graves disease. This rearrangement joins TRBV25-1 to TRBJ1-5; D might be TRBD1 (6 bases). The sequencing used peripheral blood mononuclear cells (PBMCs), collected when the disease was refractory, from a patient treated with antithyroid drugs. The CDR3 nucleotides are TGTGCCAGCAGTGGCCAGGGGTATCAGCCCCAGCATTTT. Its protein is CASSGQGYQPQHF.